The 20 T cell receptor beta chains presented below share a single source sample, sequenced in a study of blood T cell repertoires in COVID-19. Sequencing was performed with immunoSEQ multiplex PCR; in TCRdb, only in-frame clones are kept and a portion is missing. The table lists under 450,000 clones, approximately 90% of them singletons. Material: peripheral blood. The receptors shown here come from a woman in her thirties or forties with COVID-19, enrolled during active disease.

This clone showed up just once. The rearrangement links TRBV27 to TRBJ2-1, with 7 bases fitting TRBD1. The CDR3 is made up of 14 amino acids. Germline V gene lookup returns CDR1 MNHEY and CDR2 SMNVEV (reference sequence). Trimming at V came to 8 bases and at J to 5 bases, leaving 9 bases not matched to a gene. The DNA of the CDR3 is TGTGCCAGCCTTCTGCTCGGGACAGACAATGAGCAGTTCTTC. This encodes CASLLLGTDNEQFF.

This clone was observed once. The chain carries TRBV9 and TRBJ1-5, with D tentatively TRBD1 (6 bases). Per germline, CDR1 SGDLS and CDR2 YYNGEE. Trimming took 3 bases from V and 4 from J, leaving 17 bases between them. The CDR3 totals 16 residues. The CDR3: CASSEGGTVENQPQHF. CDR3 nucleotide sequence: TGTGCCAGCAGCGAGGGGGGGACGGTCGAAAATCAGCCCCAGCATTTT.

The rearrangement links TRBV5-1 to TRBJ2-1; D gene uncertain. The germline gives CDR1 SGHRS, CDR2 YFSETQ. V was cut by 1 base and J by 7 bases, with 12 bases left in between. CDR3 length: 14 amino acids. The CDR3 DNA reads TGCGCCAGCAGCTTGCTAGGAAGTCAGAATGAGCAGTTCTTC. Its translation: CASSLLGSQNEQFF.

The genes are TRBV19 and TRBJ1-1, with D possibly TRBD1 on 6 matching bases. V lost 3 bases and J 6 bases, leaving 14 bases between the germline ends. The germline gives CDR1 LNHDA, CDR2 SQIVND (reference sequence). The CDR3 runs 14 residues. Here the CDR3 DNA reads TGTGCCAGTAGTATTGTACAGGGTCTCGCTGAAGCTTTCTTT. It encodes CASSIVQGLAEAFF.

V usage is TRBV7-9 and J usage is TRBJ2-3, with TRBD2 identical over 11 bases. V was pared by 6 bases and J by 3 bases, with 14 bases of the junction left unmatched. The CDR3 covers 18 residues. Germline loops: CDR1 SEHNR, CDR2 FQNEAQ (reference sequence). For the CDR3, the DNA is TGTGCCAGCAGTTCAGGCCTCATAGCGGGAGGGGAGACAGATACGCAGTATTTT. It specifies CASSSGLIAGGETDTQYF.

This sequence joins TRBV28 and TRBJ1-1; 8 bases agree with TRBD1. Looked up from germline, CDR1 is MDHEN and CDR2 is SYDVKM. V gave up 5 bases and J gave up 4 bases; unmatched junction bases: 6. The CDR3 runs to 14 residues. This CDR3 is CASSGYRGATEAFF. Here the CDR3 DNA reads TGTGCCAGCAGTGGATACAGGGGGGCCACTGAAGCTTTCTTT.

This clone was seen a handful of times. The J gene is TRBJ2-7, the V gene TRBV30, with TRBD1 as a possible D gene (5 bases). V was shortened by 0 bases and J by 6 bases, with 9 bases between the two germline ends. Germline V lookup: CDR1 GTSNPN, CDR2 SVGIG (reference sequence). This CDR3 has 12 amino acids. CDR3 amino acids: CAWSVVTAEQYF. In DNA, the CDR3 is TGTGCCTGGAGTGTAGTGACAGCCGAGCAGTACTTC.

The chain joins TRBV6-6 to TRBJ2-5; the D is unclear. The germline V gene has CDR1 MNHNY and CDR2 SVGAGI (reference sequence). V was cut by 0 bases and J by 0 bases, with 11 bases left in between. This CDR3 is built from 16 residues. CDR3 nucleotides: TGTGCCAGCAGTTACTCGCCGCGGCTAGACCAAGAGACCCAGTACTTC. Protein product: CASSYSPRLDQETQYF.

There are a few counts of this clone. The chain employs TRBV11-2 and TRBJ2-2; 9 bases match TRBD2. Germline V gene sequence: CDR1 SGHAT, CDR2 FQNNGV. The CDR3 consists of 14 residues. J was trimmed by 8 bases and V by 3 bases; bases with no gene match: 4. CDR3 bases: TGTGCCAGCAGCTTGGGACTAGCTTTGGGGGAGCTGTTTTTT. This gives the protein CASSLGLALGELFF.

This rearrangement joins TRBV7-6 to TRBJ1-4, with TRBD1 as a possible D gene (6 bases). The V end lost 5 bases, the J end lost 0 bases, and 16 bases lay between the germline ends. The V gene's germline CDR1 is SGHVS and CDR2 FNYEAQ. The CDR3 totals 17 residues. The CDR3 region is CASSPSAGATTNEKLFF. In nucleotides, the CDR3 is TGTGCCAGCAGCCCCTCCGCAGGGGCCACAACTAATGAAAAACTGTTTTTT.

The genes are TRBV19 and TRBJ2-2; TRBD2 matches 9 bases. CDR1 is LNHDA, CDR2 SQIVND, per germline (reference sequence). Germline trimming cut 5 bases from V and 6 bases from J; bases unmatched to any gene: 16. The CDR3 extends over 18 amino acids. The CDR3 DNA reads TGTGCCAGTAGTTTCGCTCTGGGGCGGGAGGGCCCGGCCGGGGAGCTGTTTTTT. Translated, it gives CASSFALGREGPAGELFF.

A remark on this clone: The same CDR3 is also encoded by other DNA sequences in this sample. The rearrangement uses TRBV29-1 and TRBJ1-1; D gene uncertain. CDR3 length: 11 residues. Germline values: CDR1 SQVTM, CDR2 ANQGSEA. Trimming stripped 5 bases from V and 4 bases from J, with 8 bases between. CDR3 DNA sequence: TGCAGCGTTAAGGGAGGCACTGAAGCTTTCTTT. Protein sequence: CSVKGGTEAFF.

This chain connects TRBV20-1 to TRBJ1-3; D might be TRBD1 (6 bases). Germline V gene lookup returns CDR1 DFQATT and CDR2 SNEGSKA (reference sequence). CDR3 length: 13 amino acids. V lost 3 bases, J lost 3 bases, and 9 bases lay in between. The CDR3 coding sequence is TGCAGTGCTAGTCGGACAGATGGAAACACCATATATTTT. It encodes CSASRTDGNTIYF.

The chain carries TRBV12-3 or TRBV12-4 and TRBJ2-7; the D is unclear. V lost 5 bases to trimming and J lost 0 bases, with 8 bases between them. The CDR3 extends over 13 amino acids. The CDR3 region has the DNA TGTGCCAGCAGTGATCAGGTCTCCTACGAGCAGTACTTC. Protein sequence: CASSDQVSYEQYF.

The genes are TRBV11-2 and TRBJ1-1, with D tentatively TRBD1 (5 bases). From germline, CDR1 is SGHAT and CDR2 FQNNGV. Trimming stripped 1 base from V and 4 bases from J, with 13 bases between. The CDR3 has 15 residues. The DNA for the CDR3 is TGTGCCAGCAGCTTAGGTCGGGGGAGAGTCACTGAAGCTTTCTTT. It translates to CASSLGRGRVTEAFF.

The CDR3 bases are TGTGCCAGCAGCACCTCGGAGTTTGTCGGCCGTAGGACTGAAGCTTTCTTT. Translating it yields CASSTSEFVGRRTEAFF. The V call is TRBV7-2, the J call TRBJ1-1, with no clear D. Trimming pared 5 bases from V and 5 bases from J, leaving 24 bases between. The V gene's germline CDR1 is SGHTA and CDR2 FQGNSA. This CDR3 spans 17 amino acids.

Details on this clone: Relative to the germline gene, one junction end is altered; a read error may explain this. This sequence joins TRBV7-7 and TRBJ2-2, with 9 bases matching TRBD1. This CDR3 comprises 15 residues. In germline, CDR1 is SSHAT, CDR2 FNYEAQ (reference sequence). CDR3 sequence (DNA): TGTGCTAGCAGCTTAGGGACAGGGAGGACCGGGGAGCTGTTTTTT. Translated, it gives CASSLGTGRTGELFF.

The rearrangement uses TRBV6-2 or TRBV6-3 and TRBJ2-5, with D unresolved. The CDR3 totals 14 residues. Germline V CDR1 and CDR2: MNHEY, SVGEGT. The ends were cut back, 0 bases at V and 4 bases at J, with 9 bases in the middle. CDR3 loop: CASSYSIAAETQYF. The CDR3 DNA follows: TGTGCCAGCAGTTACTCGATCGCGGCAGAGACCCAGTACTTC.

CDR3 residues: CASSAGLRALSRNTEAFF. In DNA form, the CDR3 reads TGCGCCAGCAGCGCGGGACTCAGGGCCCTCTCCCGAAACACTGAAGCTTTCTTT. The rearrangement joins TRBV5-1 to TRBJ1-1, with a possible D match to TRBD1 (5 bases). The CDR3 loop spans 18 amino acids. Trimming took 4 bases from V and 2 from J, leaving 24 bases between them. Germline values: CDR1 SGHRS, CDR2 YFSETQ. The full variable domain, in which reference TRBV5-1 and TRBJ1-1 provide the parts outside the CDR3, is KAGVTQTPRYLIKTRGQQVTLSCSPISGHRSVSWYQQTPGQGLQFLFEYFSETQRNKGNFPGRFSGRQFSNSRSEMNVSTLELGDSALYLCASSAGLRALSRNTEAFFGQGTRLTVV.

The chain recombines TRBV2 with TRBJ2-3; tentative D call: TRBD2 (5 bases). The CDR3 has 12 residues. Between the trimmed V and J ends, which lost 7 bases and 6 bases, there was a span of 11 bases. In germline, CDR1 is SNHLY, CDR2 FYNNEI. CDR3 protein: CASKRVPDTQYF. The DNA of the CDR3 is TGTGCCAGCAAGAGGGTTCCTGATACGCAGTATTTT.